A selection of T cell receptor beta chains follows, all from one sample in a study of T cell responses to AZD1222 COVID-19 vaccine. The protocol was immunoSEQ multiplex PCR, while the TCRdb copy is restricted to in-frame clones and leaves out a portion. Of about 140,000 clones in the sample, roughly 90% are singletons; the top ten hold roughly 3.1%. Sequenced material: peripheral blood, taken on day 0 of AZD1222 vaccination. The receptors were gathered from an adult in good health. Both conserved end residues are part of each CDR3. Fields, in order: clone size, J gene, V gene, D gene, CDR3 DNA, CDR3 protein. The D gene is left open where the match is weak. The listing skips clone size in some rows; elsewhere it reads once, few, many or a size class.

>-|TRBJ1-2|TRBV6-6|-
TGTGCCAGCAGTTACTTTCCAGATTACTATGGCTACACCTTC
CASSYFPDYYGYTF
>-|TRBJ2-3|TRBV28|-
TGTGCCAGCTTTTTGACCCCGGGTTCTTCCCTTACCGAACCAATAGATACGCAGTATTTT
CASFLTPGSSLTEPIDTQYF
>-|TRBJ2-7|TRBV5-1|-
TGCGCCAGCAGCTTGGACAGGTCCTACGAGCAGTACTTC
CASSLDRSYEQYF
>-|TRBJ1-2|TRBV12-3/TRBV12-4|-
TGTGCCAGCAGTGCCAGTAACTATGGCTACACCTTC
CASSASNYGYTF
>-|TRBJ2-5|TRBV6-6|-
TGTGCCAGCAGTTACTCCGGGACACAAGAGACCCAGTACTTC
CASSYSGTQETQYF
>-|TRBJ2-7|TRBV7-3|-
TGTGCCAGCAGCCGACGGAACTCCTACGAGCAGTACTTC
CASSRRNSYEQYF
>-|TRBJ2-3|TRBV10-2|TRBD2
TGCGCCAGCAGAGAATTGAGCGGGAGGCTGGGAGGAGATACGCAGTATTTT
CASRELSGRLGGDTQYF
>-|TRBJ1-1|TRBV2|-
TGTGCCAGCAAGACACGGGGGTTTGAAGCTTTCTTT
CASKTRGFEAFF
>-|TRBJ1-1|TRBV10-3|-
TGTGCCATCACCGAGGGAGGGGTCAACACTGAAGCTTTCTTT
CAITEGGVNTEAFF
>-|TRBJ1-4|TRBV4-2|-
TGTGCCAGCAGCCCCGGGGGGCTAACAACTAATGAAAAACTGTTTTTT
CASSPGGLTTNEKLFF
>-|TRBJ1-3|TRBV5-4|-
TGTGCCAGCAGCGAATGGAATTCTGGAAACACCATATATTTT
CASSEWNSGNTIYF
>-|TRBJ2-1|TRBV5-1|TRBD2
TGCGCCAGCAGCTTTAGCGGGGATTACAATGAGCAGTTCTTC
CASSFSGDYNEQFF
>once|TRBJ2-3|TRBV6-1|TRBD2
TGTGCCAGCAGTGAAAGCGGGAGCAGCACAGATACGCAGTATTTT
CASSESGSSTDTQYF
>-|TRBJ2-3|TRBV19|-
TGTGCCAGTAGTATAGCGGGAGCCGATACGCAGTATTTT
CASSIAGADTQYF
>-|TRBJ2-3|TRBV7-6|-
TGTGCCAGCAGCTTAGGGGCCACAGATACGCAGTATTTT
CASSLGATDTQYF
>-|TRBJ1-2|TRBV27|TRBD1
TGTGCCAGCAGTATCGACAGGGGCTATGGCTACACCTTC
CASSIDRGYGYTF
>-|TRBJ1-5|TRBV7-2|-
TGTGCCAGCAGCCCGAAGATCCGCAATCAGCCCCAGCATTTT
CASSPKIRNQPQHF
>-|TRBJ2-2|TRBV18|-
TGTGCCAGCTCACCGGACCTCGGGGAGCTGTTTTTT
CASSPDLGELFF
>once|TRBJ1-5|TRBV12-3/TRBV12-4|-
TGTGCCAGCAGTTTCACAGGCAATCAGCCCCAGCATTTT
CASSFTGNQPQHF
>-|TRBJ1-1|TRBV6-2/TRBV6-3|-
TGTGCCAGCAGCCCTTTAGTGACACGGAGTGGGGGAGTGAACACTGAAGCTTTCTTT
CASSPLVTRSGGVNTEAFF
>-|TRBJ2-7|TRBV18|TRBD2
TGTGCCAGCTCACCGTTAGCGGGAGAAACCTACGAGCAGTACTTC
CASSPLAGETYEQYF
>-|TRBJ2-1|TRBV5-4|TRBD1
TGTGCCAGCAGGGGGACAGGGGGGTATAATGAGCAGTTCTTC
CASRGTGGYNEQFF
>-|TRBJ1-5|TRBV24-1|TRBD1
TGTGCCACCAGTGATTACGGGACAGGGCCCTTTCATCCCCAGCATTTT
CATSDYGTGPFHPQHF
>-|TRBJ1-3|TRBV11-2|-
TGTGCCAGCAGCTACCCTCGGACGCAGATCTCTGGAAACACCATATATTTT
CASSYPRTQISGNTIYF
>-|TRBJ2-2|TRBV5-1|TRBD2
TGCGCCAGCCGCCCGACTAGCGCGACCGGGGAGCTGTTTTTT
CASRPTSATGELFF
>-|TRBJ2-1|TRBV6-2/TRBV6-3|-
TGTGCCAGCAGTTACGTTCCCGCAGGGGTGGGCAATGAGCAGTTCTTC
CASSYVPAGVGNEQFF
>-|TRBJ1-4|TRBV5-5|-
TGTGCCAGCAGCTTGAATGAAAAACTGTTTTTT
CASSLNEKLFF
>-|TRBJ1-3|TRBV7-2|-
TGTGCCAGCACACTATACTTGAGCTCTGGAAACACCATATATTTT
CASTLYLSSGNTIYF
>-|TRBJ2-3|TRBV3-1/TRBV3-2|TRBD2
TGTGCCAGCAGCCAGCTCCTCGGACTAGCGGGAGGCACCACAGATACGCAGTATTTT
CASSQLLGLAGGTTDTQYF
>-|TRBJ2-2|TRBV20-1|-
TGCAGTGCTAGTCGGGAAGGGGAGCTGTTTTTT
CSASREGELFF
>-|TRBJ2-5|TRBV24-1|-
TGTGCCACCAGTGAACCGGGACGGGAGACCCAGTACTTC
CATSEPGRETQYF
>-|TRBJ1-1|TRBV6-5|-
TGTGCCAGCAGTTACGGACCTCCGAACACTGAAGCTTTCTTT
CASSYGPPNTEAFF
>-|TRBJ1-6|TRBV14|-
TGTGCCAGCAGCCAAGACCTTACATTGGATTCACCCCTCCACTTT
CASSQDLTLDSPLHF
>-|TRBJ2-7|TRBV15|-
TGTGCCACCAGCCAACTTGTGGGCCAGGGGTACGAGCAGTACTTC
CATSQLVGQGYEQYF
>-|TRBJ1-1|TRBV19|-
TGTGCCAGTAGCCGACGAACAGGACTGGGGAACACTGAAGCTTTCTTT
CASSRRTGLGNTEAFF
>-|TRBJ2-5|TRBV7-3|-
TGTGCCAGCAGCTTACGGCCCCCTGGGGACCGGGAGACCCAGTACTTC
CASSLRPPGDRETQYF
>-|TRBJ2-1|TRBV11-2|-
TGTGCCAGCAGCTTCTCGAGCGTTAGCTCCTACAATGAGCAGTTCTTC
CASSFSSVSSYNEQFF